This T cell receptor (beta chain) emerged from a study of response to subunit inactivated influenza vaccine. TCRdb re-called the RT-PCR reads through MiXCR, storing one row per CDR3 protein. The table has roughly 790,000 distinct CDR3 sequences, around 21% seen once. The V end was cut by 0 bases, the J end by 4 bases, with 12 bases between. The germline CDR1 and CDR2 sequences are SGHTA and FQGNSA. The CDR3 length is 15 residues. The V gene is TRBV7-2, the J gene TRBJ1-1; D unclear. Specimen: PBMCs from blood, collected roughly 5 days after vaccination. The receptor comes from a man aged 50 to 59 who received an inactivated influenza vaccine. For the CDR3, the DNA is TGTGCCAGCAGCTTAGCAGGGTCGGTAGGCACTGAAGCTTTCTTT. Translation: CASSLAGSVGTEAFF.